This TCR beta chain derives from a study of vaccination effects on CD4 cells after COVID-19. General study points: Healthy vaccinees' vaccine-induced clones included only 1 of 255 that recognized common cold coronaviruses.

This table comes from immunoSEQ multiplex PCR, and its TCRdb copy is limited to in-frame clones, with some not included. The sample includes 30,000 to 35,000 clones, around three quarters of them seen just once. Trimming cost V 3 bases and J 4 bases, with 7 bases left between them. The CDR3 extends over 13 amino acids. CDR1 is PRHDT and CDR2 is FYEKMQ in the germline V gene (reference sequence). Under the ViraFEST assay, PBMC were stimulated with viral peptide pools so that antigen-specific CD4+ T cells expanded. Sequencing was performed afterwards. Culturing for about 9 days preceded CD4+ T cell isolation. People in the vaccine group had not been infected with SARS-CoV-2 before, and their nucleocapsid antibodies were negative. Two million PBMC were placed in each well, which was supplemented with 10 IU/ml IL-2 and 10 ug/ml peptides. Cultures got half-medium changes with IL-2 on days 3 and 7. In its sample, this clone was seen a few times. Antigen unknown.

The TCR was taken from a human donor who received a COVID-19 vaccine. The sequenced sample was CD4+ T cells from PBMCs cultured with HCoV-OC43 spike peptides, obtained before COVID-19 vaccination. The subset: HCoV-OC43 spike overlapping peptide pool stimulation. The chain is built from TRBV13 and TRBJ1-3; TRBD1 is a possible D gene (5 bases). CDR3 protein: CASSFRQGNTIYF. The CDR3 DNA follows: TGTGCCAGCAGCTTTCGACAGGGAAACACCATATATTTT. Full variable domain (remainder filled in from reference TRBV13 and TRBJ1-3): AAGVIQSPRHLIKEKRETATLKCYPIPRHDTVYWYQQGPGQDPQFLISFYEKMQSDKGSIPDRFSAQQFSDYHSELNMSSLELGDSALYFCASSFRQGNTIYFGEGSWLTVV.